These 29 T cell receptor beta chains originate from one sample sequenced in a study of control samples from healthy donors and cancer patients. Clones were sequenced by immunoSEQ multiplex PCR, and TCRdb holds only the in-frame ones, with some missing. Among approximately 150,000 clones listed, 75% to 95% were seen once. The material sequenced was blood. These TCRs come from a man aged 25 to 45 in good health.

This chain joins TRBV10-2 and TRBJ1-5, with TRBD1 identical over 8 bases. The CDR3 totals 13 residues. V gave up 6 bases and J gave up 6 bases; unmatched junction bases: 4. Germline CDR1 WSHSY, CDR2 SAAADI. CDR3 nucleotides: TGCGCCAGCAGAGACAGGGGATTTCAGCCCCAGCATTTT. It is translated as CASRDRGFQPQHF.

The chain combines TRBV7-3 with TRBJ1-3, with 10 bases matching TRBD1. V dropped 5 bases and J dropped 3; count of bases not matched to a gene: 7. CDR1 is SGHTA, CDR2 FQGTGA, per germline. This CDR3 is built from 16 residues. CDR3 nucleotide sequence: TGTGCCAGCAGCCAAAATCGGACAGGGGGTGGAAACACCATATATTTT. Residues: CASSQNRTGGGNTIYF.

V usage is TRBV28 and J usage is TRBJ2-4; 7 nucleotides line up with TRBD1. V lost 10 bases and J lost 0; bases outside the gene matches: 6. The CDR3 is 14 residues long. CDR1 and CDR2 from the germline V gene are MDHEN and SYDVKM. CDR3 region: CAILGGEAKNIQYF. CDR3 sequence (DNA): TGTGCCATCTTAGGGGGCGAAGCCAAAAACATTCAGTACTTC.

The genes are TRBV5-6 and TRBJ2-2; no firm D call. The CDR3 runs 11 residues. Germline V gene lookup returns CDR1 SGHDT and CDR2 YYEEEE. Trimming stripped 0 bases from V and 6 bases from J, with 0 bases between. The CDR3 sequence: CASSLAGELFF. The DNA of the CDR3 is TGTGCCAGCAGCTTGGCCGGGGAGCTGTTTTTT. The complete variable domain, with remaining parts taken from reference TRBV5-6 and TRBJ2-2, reads DAGVTQSPTHLIKTRGQQVTLRCSPKSGHDTVSWYQQALGQGPQFIFQYYEEEERQRGNFPDRFSGHQFPNYSSELNVNALLLGDSALYLCASSLAGELFFGEGSRLTVL.

This chain's CDR3 is CASSQGGQPQHF. In nucleotides, the CDR3 is TGTGCTAGTAGTCAGGGTGGGCAGCCCCAGCATTTT. The chain uses TRBV12-5 and TRBJ1-5, with TRBD1 as a possible D gene (5 bases). V shed 8 bases and J shed 7 bases, with 12 bases lying between them. Germline V gives CDR1 LGHNT, CDR2 FRNRAP. The CDR3 is 12 residues long. The full variable domain, completed using reference TRBV12-5 and TRBJ1-5, is DARVTQTPRHKVTEMGQEVTMRCQPILGHNTVFWYRQTMMQGLELLAYFRNRAPLDDSGMPKDRFSAEMPDATLATLKIQPSEPRDSAVYFCASSQGGQPQHFGDGTRLSIL.

This chain uses TRBV4-1 with TRBJ1-2, with D possibly matching TRBD1 (5 bases). CDR1 is MGHRA and CDR2 is YSYEKL in the germline V gene. The CDR3 runs 15 residues. With 1 base removed from V and 3 bases from J, the gap between germline ends came to 12 bases. The CDR3 sequence is CASSQVRGLYYGYTF. CDR3 bases: TGCGCCAGCAGCCAAGTCCGGGGGTTATACTATGGCTACACCTTC.

V gene TRBV4-2 combines with J gene TRBJ2-2; TRBD2 aligns across 8 bases. Germline trimming cut 1 base from V and 6 bases from J; bases unmatched to any gene: 4. Germline-derived CDR1 and CDR2 are LGHNA and YNFKEQ. CDR3 size: 15 residues. The CDR3 sequence is CASSQARGGSGELFF. DNA of the CDR3: TGTGCCAGCAGCCAAGCACGGGGGGGCTCCGGGGAGCTGTTTTTT.

The chain carries TRBV7-3 and TRBJ2-2, with a possible D match to TRBD2 (6 bases). Per germline, CDR1 SGHTA and CDR2 FQGTGA. This CDR3 is built from 15 residues. V was clipped by 3 bases and J by 2 bases, with 10 bases between them. CDR3 sequence (DNA): TGTGCCAGCAGCTTTACTAGCCCCAACACCGGGGAGCTGTTTTTT. Its translation: CASSFTSPNTGELFF.

This chain links TRBV6-5 with TRBJ1-2, with D tentatively TRBD1 (6 bases). The germline V and J ends were trimmed by 6 bases and 8 bases, with 13 bases remaining between them. CDR3 length: 12 amino acids. The germline CDR1 and CDR2 sequences are MNHEY and SVGAGI. The DNA of the CDR3 is TGTGCCAGCAGAAACACAGGGAAAGGCTACACCTTC. Its translation: CASRNTGKGYTF.

V is TRBV5-1 and J is TRBJ2-1, with a tentative D call TRBD2 (5 bases). The CDR3 is 13 residues long. The V gene's germline CDR1 is SGHRS and CDR2 YFSETQ. V lost 5 bases, J lost 6 bases, and 12 bases lay in between. The CDR3 loop reads CASSNLGGNEQFF. CDR3 nucleotide sequence: TGCGCCAGCAGTAACCTAGGAGGCAATGAGCAGTTCTTC. The variable domain in full, with the rest retrieved from reference TRBV5-1 and TRBJ2-1, is KAGVTQTPRYLIKTRGQQVTLSCSPISGHRSVSWYQQTPGQGLQFLFEYFSETQRNKGNFPGRFSGRQFSNSRSEMNVSTLELGDSALYLCASSNLGGNEQFFGPGTRLTVL.

This sequence joins TRBV28 and TRBJ1-3, with D maybe TRBD1 (6 bases). The V gene lost 7 bases and the J gene lost 5 bases, with 12 bases spanning the gap. The CDR3 sequence is 13 residues long. The V gene's germline CDR1 is MDHEN and CDR2 SYDVKM. Here the CDR3 reads CASTERGRNTIYF. DNA for the CDR3: TGTGCCAGCACCGAAAGGGGGAGAAACACCATATATTTT.

This chain links TRBV7-9 with TRBJ1-1, with TRBD1 matching over 7 bases. J was trimmed by 0 bases and V by 5 bases; bases with no gene match: 12. The germline gives CDR1 SEHNR, CDR2 FQNEAQ (reference sequence). This CDR3 has 17 residues. The CDR3: CASSALLGQPLNTEAFF. DNA for the CDR3: TGTGCCAGCAGCGCGCTTTTGGGACAGCCCTTGAACACTGAAGCTTTCTTT.

This chain joins TRBV2 and TRBJ2-2, with D possibly matching TRBD1 (6 bases). The CDR3 covers 15 residues. With 3 bases removed from V and 4 bases from J, the gap between germline ends came to 12 bases. The germline CDR1 and CDR2 sequences are SNHLY and FYNNEI. The CDR3 DNA reads TGTGCCAGCAGTGAGTTTGGCAGGGGCACCGGGGAGCTGTTTTTT. Translating gives CASSEFGRGTGELFF. The full variable domain, with the rest looked up from reference TRBV2 and TRBJ2-2, is EPEVTQTPSHQVTQMGQEVILRCVPISNHLYFYWYRQILGQKVEFLVSFYNNEISEKSEIFDDQFSVERPDGSNFTLKIRSTKLEDSAMYFCASSEFGRGTGELFFGEGSRLTVL.

V usage is TRBV19 and J usage is TRBJ2-7; 9 nucleotides match TRBD1. Germline loops: CDR1 LNHDA, CDR2 SQIVND (reference sequence). The CDR3 spans 14 residues. After removal of 5 bases from V and 4 bases from J, the junction contained 6 bases not matched to a gene. The CDR3 DNA reads as TGTGCCAGTAGTTATGGACAGGGGACTTACGAGCAGTACTTC. It yields the protein CASSYGQGTYEQYF.

The chain links TRBV5-1 to TRBJ2-7, with 7 bases lining up with TRBD1. CDR3 length equals 13 residues. Losses at the gene ends were 0 bases for V and 6 bases for J; bases not matched to a gene: 3. In germline, CDR1 is SGHRS, CDR2 YFSETQ. This chain's CDR3 is CASSLGGGSEQYF. The CDR3 DNA is TGCGCCAGCAGCTTGGGAGGGGGCTCCGAGCAGTACTTC.

The V and J genes are TRBV7-9 and TRBJ1-1, with no clear D. Germline V CDR1 and CDR2: SEHNR, FQNEAQ (reference sequence). V was clipped by 4 bases and J by 0 bases, with 6 bases between them. CDR3 length: 13 residues. As DNA, the CDR3 is TGTGCCAGCAGCTCAATTTTGAACACTGAAGCTTTCTTT. Translated, it gives CASSSILNTEAFF. The full variable domain, with the rest looked up from reference TRBV7-9 and TRBJ1-1, is DTGVSQNPRHKITKRGQNVTFRCDPISEHNRLYWYRQTLGQGPEFLTYFQNEAQLEKSRLLSDRFSAERPKGSFSTLEIQRTEQGDSAMYLCASSSILNTEAFFGQGTRLTVV.

The J gene is TRBJ2-7, the V gene TRBV27; TRBD1 matches 8 bases. Germline CDR1 and CDR2: MNHEY and SMNVEV (reference sequence). V trimming: 2 bases; J trimming: 0 bases; junction bases outside the gene matches: 3. The length of the CDR3 is 15 residues. The DNA of the CDR3 is TGTGCCAGCAGTTTAGCAACAGGGGGCTCCTACGAGCAGTACTTC. Amino acids: CASSLATGGSYEQYF.

The genes are TRBV30 and TRBJ1-1, with D uncertain. The CDR3 contains 13 residues. Trimming took off 0 bases at V and 5 bases at J, with 10 bases between the two ends. Germline V gene data show CDR1 as GTSNPN and CDR2 as SVGIG (reference sequence). CDR3 residues: CAWSVSRLTEAFF. The CDR3 bases are TGTGCCTGGAGTGTATCGCGCCTGACTGAAGCTTTCTTT.

This chain uses TRBV5-1 with TRBJ1-2; tentatively, D is TRBD1 (6 bases). V lost 4 bases and J 1 base, leaving 17 bases between the germline ends. CDR3 length equals 16 residues. Germline V lookup: CDR1 SGHRS, CDR2 YFSETQ. CDR3 sequence (DNA): TGCGCCAGCAGCACACAGACAGGTTTATTTAACTATGGCTACACCTTC. Translation gives CASSTQTGLFNYGYTF.

This clone was seen a handful of times. The V gene is TRBV18, the J gene TRBJ2-7; 8 nucleotides match TRBD1. Germline V gene lookup returns CDR1 KGHSH and CDR2 LQKENI. Trimming took 3 bases from V and 2 from J; bases not matched to a gene: 3. The CDR3 has 14 residues. CDR3 region: CASSPRTGTYEQYF. The DNA of the CDR3 is TGTGCCAGCTCACCTCGGACAGGGACCTACGAGCAGTACTTC.

The genes are TRBV5-1 and TRBJ2-1; D gene unclear. The CDR3 runs to 11 residues. Germline V gene lookup returns CDR1 SGHRS and CDR2 YFSETQ. The V end lost 5 bases, the J end lost 7 bases, and 7 bases lay between the germline ends. In nucleotides, the CDR3 is TGCGCCAGCAGTTCGAAGAATGAGCAGTTCTTC. It encodes CASSSKNEQFF.

V is TRBV7-2 and J is TRBJ2-1; D gene uncertain. This CDR3 comprises 11 residues. The V and J ends lost 5 bases and 4 bases respectively, with 3 bases between them. Germline V gene data show CDR1 as SGHTA and CDR2 as FQGNSA. The CDR3 DNA follows: TGTGCCAGCAGCGTATACAATGAGCAGTTCTTC. Amino acids: CASSVYNEQFF.

This sequence joins TRBV4-2 and TRBJ2-1, with 9 nucleotides matching TRBD2. Germline V CDR1 and CDR2: LGHNA, YNFKEQ. The CDR3 contains 16 residues. V lost 2 bases and J lost 4; bases outside the gene matches: 6. CDR3 amino acids: CASSQSGGGGYNEQFF. The CDR3 DNA reads as TGTGCCAGCAGCCAATCTGGCGGGGGGGGTTACAATGAGCAGTTCTTC.

V is TRBV5-1 and J is TRBJ1-2; the match to TRBD1 covers 7 bases. The CDR3 is 17 amino acids. Germline V gives CDR1 SGHRS, CDR2 YFSETQ. J lost 0 bases, V lost 0 bases, and 8 bases had no gene match. The CDR3 spells CASSLGSLGTANYGYTF. The DNA for the CDR3 is TGCGCCAGCAGCTTGGGAAGTTTAGGGACAGCTAACTATGGCTACACCTTC.

V usage is TRBV24-1 and J usage is TRBJ2-1, with 7 bases fitting TRBD2. CDR1 KGHDR and CDR2 SFDVKD come from the germline V gene. V lost 3 bases to trimming and J lost 2 bases; unmatched junction nucleotides: 6. The CDR3 totals 16 residues. The CDR3 region is CATSDPQRGPYNEQFF. The CDR3, as DNA: TGTGCCACCAGTGATCCCCAGCGGGGTCCCTACAATGAGCAGTTCTTC.

Concerning this clone itself: This sample also contains other DNA sequences that code for the same CDR3. The rearrangement links TRBV27 to TRBJ2-7; D call uncertain. The V gene lost 0 bases and the J gene lost 3 bases, with 6 bases spanning the gap. Germline V CDR1 and CDR2: MNHEY, SMNVEV (reference sequence). This CDR3 is built from 13 residues. In nucleotides, the CDR3 is TGTGCCAGCAGTTTATCGTCCGGCTACGAGCAGTACTTC. Its translation: CASSLSSGYEQYF.

This chain uses TRBV5-6 with TRBJ2-1, with 12 bases aligning to TRBD2. Germline trimming cut 0 bases from V and 3 bases from J; bases unmatched to any gene: 1. This CDR3 contains 16 residues. Germline V gene sequence: CDR1 SGHDT, CDR2 YYEEEE. CDR3 amino acids: CASSLASGGDYNEQFF. The CDR3 nucleotides read TGTGCCAGCAGCTTGGCTAGCGGGGGGGACTACAATGAGCAGTTCTTC.

J is TRBJ2-2 and V is TRBV12-5; 11 nucleotides align to TRBD1. Germline CDR1 is LGHNT and CDR2 is FRNRAP. CDR3 size: 16 residues. V shed 5 bases and J 2 bases; nucleotides not matched to a gene: 4. The CDR3 sequence is CASGLGQGANTGELFF. For the CDR3, the DNA is TGTGCTAGTGGTCTCGGACAGGGGGCAAACACCGGGGAGCTGTTTTTT.

V is TRBV5-4 and J is TRBJ1-1; 7 bases line up with TRBD1. Unmatched junction bases numbered 8, after V lost 4 bases and J lost 5 bases. Germline values: CDR1 SGHNT, CDR2 YYREEE (reference sequence). There are 14 residues in the CDR3. In nucleotides, the CDR3 is TGTGCCAGCAGCCCCGGACAGGCGAGGACTGAAGCTTTCTTT. Its translation: CASSPGQARTEAFF.